This is a list of T cell receptor beta chains from one sample in a study of blood T cell repertoires in COVID-19. Here immunoSEQ multiplex PCR was the method, and the copy in TCRdb shows in-frame clones only, minus some. Of around 240,000 clones listed, 70% to 85% are singletons. The sequenced sample consisted of peripheral blood. Receptors originate from a woman older than 75 with acute or convalescent COVID-19. Both conserved end residues are part of each CDR3. Fields, in order: D gene, CDR3 length, clone size, J gene, V gene, CDR3 DNA, CDR3 protein. A D gene is named only where the DNA matches it firmly. Clone size is stated in some rows and not others, as once, few, many or a class when expanded.

>.|16|once|TRBJ2-3|TRBV23-1
TGCGCCAGCAGATCCGAGGGCAGGGAGGGCACAGATACGCAGTATTTT
CASRSEGREGTDTQYF
>TRBD2|17|.|TRBJ2-2|TRBV24-1
TGTGCCACCAGTGATCCTAGCGGGAGCGGGTACACCGGGGAGCTGTTTTTT
CATSDPSGSGYTGELFF
>.|13|.|TRBJ1-1|TRBV29-1
TGCAGCGTTGCAGGATACCTTAACACTGAAGCTTTCTTT
CSVAGYLNTEAFF
>.|12|.|TRBJ1-5|TRBV2
TGTGCCAGCAGTGCCTATCCAGGGGATATGCATTTT
CASSAYPGDMHF
>TRBD1|16|few|TRBJ2-2|TRBV9
TGTGCCAGCAGCGAGACCGGGACAGCGAACACCGGGGAGCTGTTTTTT
CASSETGTANTGELFF
>TRBD1|15|.|TRBJ1-4|TRBV3-1/TRBV3-2
TGTGCCAGCAGCCAAGTCAGGGGGCTGGCTGAAAAACTGTTTTTT
CASSQVRGLAEKLFF
>.|15|.|TRBJ1-2|TRBV6-6
TGTGCCAGCAGTACCCGGGATCCTGCTAACTATGGCTACACCTTC
CASSTRDPANYGYTF
>TRBD2|15|once|TRBJ2-3|TRBV7-9
TGTGCCAGCAGCTCAACTAGCGGGAGAACAGATACGCAGTATTTT
CASSSTSGRTDTQYF
>.|15|.|TRBJ1-4|TRBV4-1
TGCGCCAGCAGCCAGTTAGCGGGTCCTAATGAAAAACTGTTTTTT
CASSQLAGPNEKLFF
>TRBD2|15|.|TRBJ2-1|TRBV6-5
TGTGCCAGCAGATTGGAGACTAGCGACTACAATGAGCAGTTCTTC
CASRLETSDYNEQFF
>.|16|.|TRBJ2-2|TRBV19
TGTGCCAGTAGTATAGATCGAGCAGGGTCCACCGGGGAGCTGTTTTTT
CASSIDRAGSTGELFF
>TRBD2|16|few|TRBJ2-1|TRBV7-2
TGTGCCAGCAGCTTAGACGGGACTAGCTTCTCCTATGAGCAGTTCTTC
CASSLDGTSFSYEQFF
>.|15|.|TRBJ1-4|TRBV27
TGTGCCAGCAGTTCGCGAGTCGCAACTAATGAAAAACTGTTTTTT
CASSSRVATNEKLFF
>.|16|few|TRBJ2-6|TRBV7-9
TGTGCCAGCAACCCATCAGGGCGTGGTGGGGCCAACGTCCTGACTTTC
CASNPSGRGGANVLTF
>TRBD1|15|.|TRBJ1-2|TRBV7-2
TGTGCCAGCAGCTATCTGACAGGGGGCTACTATGGCTACACCTTC
CASSYLTGGYYGYTF
>TRBD1|14|.|TRBJ1-2|TRBV5-6
TGTGCCAGCAGCTACGGAGGGACAGTCTATGGCTACACCTTC
CASSYGGTVYGYTF
>.|16|once|TRBJ2-1|TRBV9
TGTGCCAGCAGCGTGGGATCGATAGGGGCCTACAATGAGCAGTTCTTC
CASSVGSIGAYNEQFF
>TRBD2|15|.|TRBJ2-7|TRBV11-1
TGTGCCAGCAGCGCGGCCGGGACTAGCGGGTACGAGCAGTACTTC
CASSAAGTSGYEQYF
>.|14|.|TRBJ1-1|TRBV11-1
TGTGCCAGCAGCTTAGGATGGGGGGGCGCCGAAGCTTTCTTT
CASSLGWGGAEAFF
>TRBD1|15|.|TRBJ2-3|TRBV10-2
TGCGCCAGCACTTCCGGGACAGTTCAGGCAGATACGCAGTATTTT
CASTSGTVQADTQYF
>.|15|.|TRBJ2-3|TRBV6-2/TRBV6-3
TGTGCCAGCAGTTACCTAGGCGGGCGCACAGATACGCAGTATTTT
CASSYLGGRTDTQYF
>TRBD1|16|.|TRBJ1-3|TRBV27
TGTGCCAGCAGTGGGACAGGGATCCCTTCTGGAAACACCATATATTTT
CASSGTGIPSGNTIYF
>TRBD1|15|.|TRBJ2-2|TRBV19
TGTGCCAGTAGTATGGGACAGGGAAACACCGGGGAGCTGTTTTTT
CASSMGQGNTGELFF
>TRBD1|16|.|TRBJ1-1|TRBV6-2/TRBV6-3
TGTGCCAGCAGTTACTCGAATCTCGGGACAGGTGTTGAAGCTTTCTTT
CASSYSNLGTGVEAFF
>.|15|many|TRBJ2-2|TRBV3-1/TRBV3-2
TGTGCCAGCAGCCTTGGACAGAGGGACACCGGGGAGCTGTTTTTT
CASSLGQRDTGELFF
>TRBD2|17|.|TRBJ2-5|TRBV11-2
TGTGCCAGCACCTCAGTCGCTAGCGGGCCTCAAGGAACGACCCAGTACTTC
CASTSVASGPQGTTQYF
>TRBD2|16|.|TRBJ2-3|TRBV11-2
TGTGCCAGCAGCTTTGGGTCTAGCGGGAGTTCAGATACGCAGTATTTT
CASSFGSSGSSDTQYF
>.|14|.|TRBJ2-7|TRBV7-2
TGTGCCAGCAGCGAAGAGGGATTCTCCTACGAGCAGTACTTC
CASSEEGFSYEQYF
>TRBD1|17|.|TRBJ2-6|TRBV7-2
TGTGCCAGCAGCTTAGTTGACAGGGGACCTGGGGCCAACGTCCTGACTTTC
CASSLVDRGPGANVLTF
>TRBD1|15|.|TRBJ1-2|TRBV19
TGTGCCAGTAGCCCCACGACAGGGGAAGTTGTTGGCTACACCTTC
CASSPTTGEVVGYTF
>.|13|once|TRBJ2-1|TRBV14
TGTGCCAGCAGCCAAGATCGTATCAATGAGCAGTTCTTC
CASSQDRINEQFF
>.|10|.|TRBJ2-7|TRBV29-1
TGCAGCGTTGAACAGGGGAGGCAGTACTTC
CSVEQGRQYF
>.|14|.|TRBJ1-1|TRBV6-5
TGTGCCAGCGACTATGGGGGGACCGGGGTTGAAGCTTTCTTT
CASDYGGTGVEAFF
>.|12|once|TRBJ1-2|TRBV7-9
TGTGCCAGCAGCCGACAGAGCTATGGCTACACCTTC
CASSRQSYGYTF
>.|14|.|TRBJ1-5|TRBV2
TGTGCCAGCAGTGAACGGTATGGCAATCAGCCCCAGCATTTT
CASSERYGNQPQHF
>.|15|few|TRBJ2-1|TRBV11-2
TGTGCCAGCAGCTTAGATAGGGGGTCCTACAATGAGCAGTTCTTC
CASSLDRGSYNEQFF
>.|14|.|TRBJ2-3|TRBV21-1
TGTGCCAGCACCGCAGGGGATAGAGGAGATACGCAGTATTTT
CASTAGDRGDTQYF
>TRBD1|14|.|TRBJ1-1|TRBV3-1/TRBV3-2
TGTGCCAGCAGCCGAAGCTTTGGACAGGCTACGGCTTTCTTT
CASSRSFGQATAFF
>.|14|.|TRBJ2-1|TRBV4-2
TGTGCCAGCAGCCCTTCCCTAGGTAACTATGAGCAGTTCTTC
CASSPSLGNYEQFF
>TRBD1|15|once|TRBJ2-2|TRBV2
TGTGCCAGCAGAAGGGACAGCGCGAACACCGGGGAGCTGTTTTTT
CASRRDSANTGELFF
>TRBD2|15|.|TRBJ2-1|TRBV19
TGTGCCAGTAGTATATACAGCGGGGGGGCTCATGAGCAGTTCTTC
CASSIYSGGAHEQFF
>.|13|.|TRBJ1-2|TRBV19
TGTGCCAGTAGTATTTTGTCTCCTCAGGGCTACACCTTC
CASSILSPQGYTF
>TRBD1|15|once|TRBJ1-1|TRBV7-2
TGTGCCAGCCTTGGGACAGGCCTTATGAACACTGAAGCTTTCTTT
CASLGTGLMNTEAFF
>TRBD1|15|.|TRBJ1-5|TRBV6-2/TRBV6-3
TGTGCCAGCAGCTCCGACAGGGCGCCCAATCAGCCCCAGCATTTT
CASSSDRAPNQPQHF
>.|13|.|TRBJ1-5|TRBV5-6
TGTGCCAGCAGCTTGGCCTCGGGGCAGCCCCAGCATTTT
CASSLASGQPQHF
>TRBD1|15|once|TRBJ2-1|TRBV7-3
TGTGCCAGCAGCACATCCAGACAGGGCTACAATGAGCAGTTCTTC
CASSTSRQGYNEQFF
>.|11|.|TRBJ1-2|TRBV20-1
TGCAGTGCTAGGCGGGACCGAGACTACACCTTC
CSARRDRDYTF
>TRBD2|15|.|TRBJ2-3|TRBV9
TGTGCCAGCAGCGGGGGGACTAGCGTTACAGATACGCAGTATTTT
CASSGGTSVTDTQYF
>TRBD2|16|once|TRBJ2-3|TRBV3-1/TRBV3-2
TGTGCCAGCAGCCAGGCTAGCGGGAGCAATTCGGATACGCAGTATTTT
CASSQASGSNSDTQYF
>.|13|.|TRBJ1-2|TRBV7-6
TGTGCCAGCAGCTTAAGGGGGTCCTATGGCTACACCTTC
CASSLRGSYGYTF
>.|17|few|TRBJ1-4|TRBV12-1
TGTGCCAGCAGCTGGAGCAATACAGGGGTAGGGAATGAAAAACTGTTTTTT
CASSWSNTGVGNEKLFF
>TRBD1|14|.|TRBJ2-1|TRBV6-6
TGTGCCAGCAGGTGGGACAGCTCCTACAATGAGCAGTTCTTC
CASRWDSSYNEQFF
>.|17|.|TRBJ2-1|TRBV7-2
TGTGCCAGCAGCCCTAGACTGAGGCGGGGTTCCTACAATGAGCAGTTCTTC
CASSPRLRRGSYNEQFF
>.|14|.|TRBJ1-4|TRBV18
TGTGCCAGCTCACCAGAGACAACTAATGAAAAACTGTTTTTT
CASSPETTNEKLFF